This is a list of T cell receptor beta chains from one sample in a study of T cells after posttransplantation cyclophosphamide. TCRdb's copy holds only in-frame clones and misses some; the assay was immunoSEQ multiplex PCR. Among roughly 20,000 clones listed, approximately 98% were seen once. Input material: naive CD8+ T cells sorted from PBMCs. The receptors originated from a middle-aged man in good health, CMV-negative, and a related stem cell transplant donor. The CDR3 runs from the conserved cysteine through the conserved F or W. A D gene is named only where the DNA matches it firmly. Expanded clones are given a class, and other clones once, few, many or no size at all.

CDR3nt	CDR3aa	d_gene	len	v_gene	j_gene	abundance
TGTGCCAGTAGTTCACAGGGGGCGAGCTATGGCTACACCTTC	CASSSQGASYGYTF	TRBD1	14	TRBV19	TRBJ1-2	.
TGTGCCAGCAGCGTAGGCGGACAGGGCTGGCAGCCCCAGCATTTT	CASSVGGQGWQPQHF	TRBD1	15	TRBV9	TRBJ1-5	.
TGTGCCAGCAGTTTCGGGACTAGCATCAATGAGCAGTTCTTC	CASSFGTSINEQFF	TRBD2	14	TRBV28	TRBJ2-1	.
TGTGCTAGTGGTAGCGGGAGTGGCAATGAGCAGTTCTTC	CASGSGSGNEQFF	TRBD2	13	TRBV12-5	TRBJ2-1	.
TGTGCTAGCAGCCCTCAAGTGATCCCGGGGGAAGAGACCCAGTACTTC	CASSPQVIPGEETQYF	.	16	TRBV7-7	TRBJ2-5	.
TGTGCCAGCAGTGACGTGCGGAGGGGAGGGGAATTCGATGGCTACACCTTC	CASSDVRRGGEFDGYTF	.	17	TRBV2	TRBJ1-2	.
TGTGCCAGCAGCGGCAGGGGACGCTACGAGCAGTACTTC	CASSGRGRYEQYF	.	13	TRBV9	TRBJ2-7	.
TGTGCCAGCAGTCTACCTCGCACAGGGGGAATTATGGAGACCCAGTACTTC	CASSLPRTGGIMETQYF	TRBD1	17	TRBV28	TRBJ2-5	.
TGTGCCAGCAGTCAGACTAGCGGACCTTACGAGCAGTACTTC	CASSQTSGPYEQYF	TRBD2	14	TRBV28	TRBJ2-7	once
TGTGCCAGCAGTTTTTCCGGGACTAGCGGTTCCTACAATGAGCAGTTCTTC	CASSFSGTSGSYNEQFF	TRBD2	17	TRBV27	TRBJ2-1	.
TGTGCCAGCAGTTCAGTATATAGCAATCAGCCCCAGCATTTT	CASSSVYSNQPQHF	.	14	TRBV28	TRBJ1-5	once
TGTGCCAGCAGTCCTAACCCGAGTACCTACGAGCAGTACTTC	CASSPNPSTYEQYF	.	14	TRBV6-6	TRBJ2-7	.
TGTGCCAGCAGCCGGACAGAAAATGAAAAACTGTTTTTT	CASSRTENEKLFF	.	13	TRBV7-9	TRBJ1-4	.
TGCAGCGTAGTACTAGCGGGAGTCCCCGGGGAGCTGTTTTTT	CSVVLAGVPGELFF	TRBD2	14	TRBV29-1	TRBJ2-2	.
TGTGCCAGCAGTTACTCTACTCTCAGGGTGGCTTTCTTT	CASSYSTLRVAFF	.	13	TRBV6-5	TRBJ1-1	.
TGCAGCGTTATCCCGGGACTAGAGTACAATGAGCAGTTCTTC	CSVIPGLEYNEQFF	TRBD2	14	TRBV29-1	TRBJ2-1	.
TGTGCCAGCAGTCCATATCTACCGGGTGGGGAGACCCAGTACTTC	CASSPYLPGGETQYF	.	15	TRBV27	TRBJ2-5	.
TGTGCCAGCAGTTACTCGGGACAGGGGGGAAACACCATATATTTT	CASSYSGQGGNTIYF	TRBD1	15	TRBV6-5	TRBJ1-3	once
TGTGCCACTTCGGGCGGGAGGCTCAATGAGCAGTTCTTC	CATSGGRLNEQFF	TRBD2	13	TRBV14	TRBJ2-1	.
TGCAGCGTTGAAGTTACAGGGGTCGAGCAGTACTTC	CSVEVTGVEQYF	TRBD1	12	TRBV29-1	TRBJ2-7	.
TGTGCCAGCAGCGTAGAAGCGGGGAACACTGAAGCTTTCTTT	CASSVEAGNTEAFF	.	14	TRBV9	TRBJ1-1	.
TGTGCCAGCAGTTCATTAGGACAGGGGAGGGAAAAACTGTTTTTT	CASSSLGQGREKLFF	TRBD1	15	TRBV27	TRBJ1-4	.
TGTGCCACCAGCAGAGTCTGGCGGGAGGGCCTGGGGAATGAGCAGTTCTTC	CATSRVWREGLGNEQFF	TRBD2	17	TRBV15	TRBJ2-1	.
TGTGCCAGCAGTGGGAGACAGGTATACGAGCAGTACTTC	CASSGRQVYEQYF	.	13	TRBV6-1	TRBJ2-7	.
TGTGCCAGCAGCTTGGAAGGGGTAAACTATGGCTACACCTTC	CASSLEGVNYGYTF	.	14	TRBV5-8	TRBJ1-2	.
TGCAGCGTCCGGGACTCGAGCTCCTACGAGCAGTACTTC	CSVRDSSSYEQYF	.	13	TRBV29-1	TRBJ2-7	.
TGTGCCAGCAGGTCCGCGGTACCCTCCTACGAGCAGTACTTC	CASRSAVPSYEQYF	.	14	TRBV6-1	TRBJ2-7	.
TGTGCCACCAGCAGAGTGGACAGGCCTCCACAAGCCCAGCATTTT	CATSRVDRPPQAQHF	TRBD1	15	TRBV15	TRBJ1-5	.
TGCGCCAGCAGCTTGGATGCCTCCGGGACTAGCGGCTACGAGCAGTACTTC	CASSLDASGTSGYEQYF	TRBD2	17	TRBV5-1	TRBJ2-7	.
TGTGCCAGCAGGACGAACAGGAACACTGAGGCTTTCTTT	CASRTNRNTEAFF	.	13	TRBV28	TRBJ1-1	.
TGTGCCAGCAGTGCCGGGACATCTTTATACGAGCAGTACTTC	CASSAGTSLYEQYF	.	14	TRBV27	TRBJ2-7	.
TGTGCCAGCAGCATTCAGGGCATGAACACTGAAGCTTTCTTT	CASSIQGMNTEAFF	.	14	TRBV9	TRBJ1-1	.
TGTGCCAGCAGTGTCAGGGGAAGCAATCAGCCCCAGCATTTT	CASSVRGSNQPQHF	.	14	TRBV2	TRBJ1-5	.
TGTGCCAGCAGCCAAGGTGGACTAGCGGGAATCTCCTACGAGCAGTACTTC	CASSQGGLAGISYEQYF	TRBD2	17	TRBV14	TRBJ2-7	.
TGTGCCAGCAGCTGGAGTAGCGGGGGGGCCGGGGAGCTGTTTTTT	CASSWSSGGAGELFF	TRBD2	15	TRBV27	TRBJ2-2	.
TGTGCCAGCAGCAAAACAACAGGGACCCATTACAATGAGCAGTTCTTC	CASSKTTGTHYNEQFF	.	16	TRBV28	TRBJ2-1	.
TGTGCCAGCAGTTTGGGCCCCGGGGAAGAGACCCAGTACTTC	CASSLGPGEETQYF	.	14	TRBV28	TRBJ2-5	.
TGTGCCAGCAGCTTGCCGGGACTAGGGCAGGATACGCAGTATTTT	CASSLPGLGQDTQYF	TRBD2	15	TRBV7-9	TRBJ2-3	.
TGTGCCAGCAGTTCCATGGGACTAGCGATAGCCGGGGAGCTGTTTTTT	CASSSMGLAIAGELFF	TRBD2	16	TRBV28	TRBJ2-2	few
TGCGCCAGCAGCTTAGGACAGGGGCGGGGAGAAGAGACCCAGTACTTC	CASSLGQGRGEETQYF	TRBD1	16	TRBV5-1	TRBJ2-5	.
TGTGCCTGGAGTGAGGCGCCTAGCGGGATTCCAGATACGCAGTATTTT	CAWSEAPSGIPDTQYF	TRBD2	16	TRBV30	TRBJ2-3	.
TGTGCCAGCAGTGACGGGGGACTAGCGGGAGTAAATGAGCAGTTCTTC	CASSDGGLAGVNEQFF	TRBD2	16	TRBV6-4	TRBJ2-1	.
TGTGCCAGCAGCTTACGGCTAGCGGGGACCGAAGAGACCCAGTACTTC	CASSLRLAGTEETQYF	TRBD2	16	TRBV7-6	TRBJ2-5	.
TGCGCCAGCAGCTCCGGGACAGATGGTTTTCAGGAAAAACTGTTTTTT	CASSSGTDGFQEKLFF	TRBD1	16	TRBV5-1	TRBJ1-4	.
TGTGCCAGCTCGACTAGCGCCACCGGGGAGCTGTTTTTT	CASSTSATGELFF	TRBD2	13	TRBV4-2	TRBJ2-2	.
TGTGCCAGCAGCTGGATAGCGGGAGGGCTGGTCAATGAGCAGTTCTTC	CASSWIAGGLVNEQFF	TRBD2	16	TRBV5-8	TRBJ2-1	.
TGTGCCAGCAGCATAAGCGGGAGGGCCCTAAGTATCGGCTTCAACGAGCAGTACTTC	CASSISGRALSIGFNEQYF	TRBD2	19	TRBV7-6	TRBJ2-7	.